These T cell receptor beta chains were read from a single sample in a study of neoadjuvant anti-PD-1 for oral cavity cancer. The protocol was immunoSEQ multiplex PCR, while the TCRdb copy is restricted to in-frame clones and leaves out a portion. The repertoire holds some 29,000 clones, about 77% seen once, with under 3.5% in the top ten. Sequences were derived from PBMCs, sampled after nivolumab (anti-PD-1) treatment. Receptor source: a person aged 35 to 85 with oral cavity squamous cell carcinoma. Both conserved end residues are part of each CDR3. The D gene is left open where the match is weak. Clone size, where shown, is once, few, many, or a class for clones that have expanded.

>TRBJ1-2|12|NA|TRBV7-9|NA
TGTGCCAGCAGCTTAGAAGGGTATGGCTACACCTTC
CASSLEGYGYTF
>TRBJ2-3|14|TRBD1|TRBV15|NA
TGTGCCACCAGCAGAGACAGGGGGTGGGATACGCAGTATTTT
CATSRDRGWDTQYF
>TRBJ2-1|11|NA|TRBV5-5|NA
TGTGCCAGCAGCGAGGGGTATGAGCAGTTCTTC
CASSEGYEQFF
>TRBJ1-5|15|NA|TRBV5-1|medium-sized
TGCGCCAGCAGCTTGGGCGGGGGTAGCAATCAGCCCCAGCATTTT
CASSLGGGSNQPQHF
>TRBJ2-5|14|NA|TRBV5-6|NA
TGTGCCAGCAGCTCGGACACCCAGGTGGAGACCCAGTACTTC
CASSSDTQVETQYF
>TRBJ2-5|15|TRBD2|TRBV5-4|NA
TGTGCCAGCAGCGACCGGGGGGGGTACCAAGAGACCCAGTACTTC
CASSDRGGYQETQYF
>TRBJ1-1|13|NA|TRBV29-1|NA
TGCAGCGGCTGGATGGGGAGTCGCACTGAAGCTTTCTTT
CSGWMGSRTEAFF
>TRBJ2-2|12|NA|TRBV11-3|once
TGTGCCAGCAGCTCAGTCACCGGGGAGCTGTTTTTT
CASSSVTGELFF
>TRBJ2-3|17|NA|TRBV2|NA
TGTGCCAGCAGTGAAACCCTAGTGCTAGCGAGGGCAGATACGCAGTATTTT
CASSETLVLARADTQYF
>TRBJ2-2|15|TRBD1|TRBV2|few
TGTGCCAGCATTACCGGGACAGGGACCACCGGGGAGCTGTTTTTT
CASITGTGTTGELFF
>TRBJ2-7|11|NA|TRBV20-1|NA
TGCAGTGCTAGCCTGGGAAACGAGCAGTACTTC
CSASLGNEQYF
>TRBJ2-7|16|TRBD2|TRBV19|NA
TGTGCCAGTAGTATCCCCCGGGGAGGGGCACTGGACGAGCAGTACTTC
CASSIPRGGALDEQYF
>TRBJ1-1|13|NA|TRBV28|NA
TGTGCCAGCACCCCAAGTAGTTACACTGAAGCTTTCTTT
CASTPSSYTEAFF
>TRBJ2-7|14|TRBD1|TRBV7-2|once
TGTGCCAGCACCCCTACAGGGGTCCCCTACGAGCAGTACTTC
CASTPTGVPYEQYF
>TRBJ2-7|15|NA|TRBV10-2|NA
TGCGCCAGCGTCCCCCGTGGGGGGGCCTCCTACGAGCAGTACTTC
CASVPRGGASYEQYF
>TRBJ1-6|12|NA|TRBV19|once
TGTGCCAGTAGTACCCGACCATCACCCCTCCACTTT
CASSTRPSPLHF
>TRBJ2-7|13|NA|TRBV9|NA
TGTGCCAGCAGCGTAGGCCCCAACTACGAGCAGTACTTC
CASSVGPNYEQYF
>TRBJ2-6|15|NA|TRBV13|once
TGTGCCAGCAGCCCGACCGATTCTGGGGCCAACGTCCTGACTTTC
CASSPTDSGANVLTF
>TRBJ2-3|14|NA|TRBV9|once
TGTGCCAGCAGCGTAGTGGGGAGCACAGATACGCAGTATTTT
CASSVVGSTDTQYF
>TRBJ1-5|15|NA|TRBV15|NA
TGTGCCACCAGCAGAGGAGGGGGGGGGCGGCAGCCCCAGCATTTT
CATSRGGGGRQPQHF
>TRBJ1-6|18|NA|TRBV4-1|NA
TGCGCCAGCAGCCAAACTCCCGTAGGGAGCTCCTATAATTCACCCCTCCACTTT
CASSQTPVGSSYNSPLHF
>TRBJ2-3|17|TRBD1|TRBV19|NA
TGTGCCAGTAGTCTCGACAGGGGCTCGGCGAACACAGATACGCAGTATTTT
CASSLDRGSANTDTQYF
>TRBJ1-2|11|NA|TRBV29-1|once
TGCAGCGTTTACAGCGCTAATGGCTACACCTTC
CSVYSANGYTF
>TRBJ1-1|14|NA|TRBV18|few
TGTGCCAGCTCACCACAGGTACTAGAAACTGAAGCTTTCTTT
CASSPQVLETEAFF
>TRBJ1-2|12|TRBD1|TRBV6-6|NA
TGTGCCAGCAGCCAGGACAGGGTCGGCTACACCTTC
CASSQDRVGYTF
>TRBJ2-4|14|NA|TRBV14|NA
TGTGCCAGCAGCCAAGCCTTTCCTGGGAACATTCAGTACTTC
CASSQAFPGNIQYF
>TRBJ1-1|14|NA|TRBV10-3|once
TGTGCCATCAGTGAGGTGCGGGAGTCCACTGAAGCTTTCTTT
CAISEVRESTEAFF
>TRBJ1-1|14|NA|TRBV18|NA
TGTGCCAGCTCACGGACAAATGGGAACACTGAAGCTTTCTTT
CASSRTNGNTEAFF
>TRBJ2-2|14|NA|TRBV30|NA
TGTGCCTGGTCGAGGAGGGGCGGCACCGGGGAGCTGTTTTTT
CAWSRRGGTGELFF
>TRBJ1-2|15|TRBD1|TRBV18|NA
TGTGCCAGCTCACCAAGCACAGGGGACCTCTTTGGCTACACCTTC
CASSPSTGDLFGYTF
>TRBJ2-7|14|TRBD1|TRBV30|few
TGTGCCTGGAGTCCCTCCGGGACAGGGGATGAGCAGTACTTC
CAWSPSGTGDEQYF
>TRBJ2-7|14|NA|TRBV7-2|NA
TGTGCCAGCAGCTTAGGCCAGGGCTTTCTAGAGCAGTACTTC
CASSLGQGFLEQYF
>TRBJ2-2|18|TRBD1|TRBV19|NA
TGTGCCAGTAGTACCACTGCTGATTTCAGGACAGGGGCCGGGGAGCTGTTTTTT
CASSTTADFRTGAGELFF
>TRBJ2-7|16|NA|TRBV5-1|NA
TGCGCCAGCAGCCCGGACCCGGGGGTAAGAGGCTACGAGCAGTACTTC
CASSPDPGVRGYEQYF
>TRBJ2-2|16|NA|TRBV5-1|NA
TGCGCCAGCAGCTTGGCGTCGCAGGCGAACACCGGGGAGCTGTTTTTT
CASSLASQANTGELFF
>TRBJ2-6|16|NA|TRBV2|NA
TGTGCCAGCAGGAAATGGGGGGACTCTGGGGCCAACGTCCTGACTTTC
CASRKWGDSGANVLTF
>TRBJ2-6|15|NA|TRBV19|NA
TGTGCCAGTAGTATAGGAGACTCTGGGGCCAACGTCCTGACTTTC
CASSIGDSGANVLTF
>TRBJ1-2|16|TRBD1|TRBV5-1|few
TGCGCCAGCAGCTTGGAACAGGGGGGCCCCTTGTATGGCTACACCTTC
CASSLEQGGPLYGYTF
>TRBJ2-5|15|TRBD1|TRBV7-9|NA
TGTGCCAGCAGCTTAAGACAGGGGGCCCGGGAGACCCAGTACTTC
CASSLRQGARETQYF
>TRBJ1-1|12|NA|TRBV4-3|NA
TGCGCCAGCAGCCAAGGTAGGACTGAAGCTTTCTTT
CASSQGRTEAFF
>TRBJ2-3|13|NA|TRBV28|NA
TGTGCCAGCAGTTTAGAGGCGGGTGGAGCGCAGTATTTT
CASSLEAGGAQYF
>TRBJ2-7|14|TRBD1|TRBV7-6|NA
TGTGCCAGCAGCTTCGGGGACAGGGACTACGAGCAGTACTTC
CASSFGDRDYEQYF
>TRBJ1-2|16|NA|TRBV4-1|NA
TGCGCCAGCAGCCAAGAATCAACGTCGCCTAACTATGGCTACACCTTC
CASSQESTSPNYGYTF
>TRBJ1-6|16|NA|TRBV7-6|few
TGTGCCAGCAGCTTAGAAGTGGGGCGGTCCGCGTCACCCCTCCACTTT
CASSLEVGRSASPLHF
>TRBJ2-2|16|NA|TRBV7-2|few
TGTGCCAGCAGCTTAATGGGGGGACTCAACACCGGGGAGCTGTTTTTT
CASSLMGGLNTGELFF
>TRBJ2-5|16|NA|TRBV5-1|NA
TGCGCCAGCAGCTTGGCGGGCCACACCGGAGGGGAGACCCAGTACTTC
CASSLAGHTGGETQYF
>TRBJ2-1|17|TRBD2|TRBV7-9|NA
TGTGCCAGCAGCTTTAGGACTAGCGGGGGTAAACGGAATGAGCAGTTCTTC
CASSFRTSGGKRNEQFF
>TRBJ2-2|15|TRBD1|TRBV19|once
TGTGCCAGTAGTACCTTGACAGGGGGGACCGGGGAGCTGTTTTTT
CASSTLTGGTGELFF
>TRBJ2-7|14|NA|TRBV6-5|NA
TGTGCCAGCAGGGACGGGGGTGGTGACTACGAGCAGTACTTC
CASRDGGGDYEQYF
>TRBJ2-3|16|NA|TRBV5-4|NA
TGTGCCAGCAGCTTGGCCCAGAAAAAGAGCACAGATACGCAGTATTTT
CASSLAQKKSTDTQYF
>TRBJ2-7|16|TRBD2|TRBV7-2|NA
TGTGCCAGCAGCCCGGGACTAGCGGCGATCTCCTACGAGCAGTACTTC
CASSPGLAAISYEQYF
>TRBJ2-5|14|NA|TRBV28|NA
TGTGCCAGCAGCTCGACAGGTAGAATGGAGACCCAGTACTTC
CASSSTGRMETQYF
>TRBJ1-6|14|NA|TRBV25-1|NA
TGTGCCAGCATAGGCCGAGAACCTAATTCACCCCTCCACTTT
CASIGREPNSPLHF